These T cell receptor beta chains were read from a single sample in a study of CD8 T cells in ankylosing spondylitis. In TCRdb, the 5' RACE reads were re-called with MiXCR into one record per CDR3 protein. The table lists around 140,000 distinct CDR3 sequences, about an eighth of them singletons. The source material was blood, either unsorted or a sorted T cell fraction (not recorded which). The source of these receptors is a female donor with ankylosing spondylitis or in good health (not recorded which). CDR3s include the opening cysteine and the closing phenylalanine or tryptophan. A D gene is named only where the DNA matches it firmly. The size of a clone is reported for some rows only, either as once, few or many, or as a class for expanded clones.

J gene | D gene | V gene | clone size | CDR3 DNA | CDR3 protein
TRBJ1-1 | - | TRBV20-1 | many | TGCAGTGCTAGTACGTGGGAGGGAACTGAAGCTTTCTTT | CSASTWEGTEAFF
TRBJ1-3 | TRBD1 | TRBV11-1 | many | TGTGCCAGCAGCTTAAGAGAGGGGGCCGGGAAGTCCGGTTTTTACGGAAACACCATATATTTT | CASSLREGAGKSGFYGNTIYF
TRBJ2-1 | TRBD2 | TRBV7-2 | many | TGTGCCAGCAGCTTCCGACTAGCTCACAATGAGCAGTTCTTC | CASSFRLAHNEQFF
TRBJ1-6 | TRBD1 | TRBV5-1 | many | TGCGCCAGCGGACAGGACTATAATTCACCCCTCCACTTT | CASGQDYNSPLHF
TRBJ1-1 | - | TRBV7-2 | many | TGTGCCAGCAGCTTAGTTGGCACCAACACTGAAGCTTTCTTT | CASSLVGTNTEAFF
TRBJ1-3 | - | TRBV7-6 | many | TGTGCCAGCAGCTTAGACGGCAGGTGGAGATTGGACACCATATATTTT | CASSLDGRWRLDTIYF
TRBJ2-5 | - | TRBV12-3/TRBV12-4 | many | TGTGCCAGCAGTTCTCAGGAAGAGACCCAGTACTTC | CASSSQEETQYF
TRBJ2-1 | TRBD2 | TRBV10-3 | - | TGTGCCACCCACCGCGGGGGGACTAGCGGGGGCCGCTACAATGAGCAGTTCTTC | CATHRGGTSGGRYNEQFF
TRBJ1-2 | TRBD1 | TRBV7-9 | many | TGTGCCAGCAGCTCGCTACAGGGGAGCGGCTACACCTTC | CASSSLQGSGYTF
TRBJ1-1 | - | TRBV10-2 | - | TGCGCCAGCCGGAGGACAGTGAACACTGAAGCTTTCTTT | CASRRTVNTEAFF
TRBJ2-5 | - | TRBV29-1 | many | TGCAGCGTTGATGGAGAGAGAGAGACCCAGTACTTC | CSVDGERETQYF
TRBJ1-3 | - | TRBV5-1 | many | TGCGCCAGCAGCTTGGGTCAGGGAGACTCTGGAAACACCATATATTTT | CASSLGQGDSGNTIYF
TRBJ1-2 | - | TRBV20-1 | many | TGCAGTGCTAGTGGACAGTATGGCTACACCTTC | CSASGQYGYTF
TRBJ2-3 | TRBD2 | TRBV7-2 | many | TGTGCCAGCAGCGGACCTGTAGCGGGACCAGATACGCAGTATTTT | CASSGPVAGPDTQYF
TRBJ1-2 | - | TRBV30 | many | TGTGCCTGGAGTGGGGGGGACGGTGGCTACACCTTC | CAWSGGDGGYTF
TRBJ2-1 | TRBD2 | TRBV12-3/TRBV12-4 | many | TGTGCCAGCCACCCCCGAGCGGGAGAAGGTGAGCAGTTCTTC | CASHPRAGEGEQFF
TRBJ1-2 | - | TRBV7-9 | many | TGTGCCAGCAGCTTCCTCCTCCCTCCGGACTTTTATGGCTACACCTTC | CASSFLLPPDFYGYTF
TRBJ1-1 | - | TRBV6-5 | many | TGTGCCAGCAGTCAGGGACGGACTGAAGCTTTCTTT | CASSQGRTEAFF
TRBJ2-2 | - | TRBV5-1 | many | TGCGCCAGCAGCTTGGCAGGCCGTGTCGGGGAGCTGTTTTTT | CASSLAGRVGELFF
TRBJ1-5 | - | TRBV5-6 | many | TGTGCCAGCAGCTTTCGGGGACGACCCCAGCATTTT | CASSFRGRPQHF
TRBJ2-2 | TRBD2 | TRBV7-2 | once | TGTGCCAGCAGCTCGACACGGACTAGCGGTTCCCACACCGGGGAGCTGTTTTTT | CASSSTRTSGSHTGELFF
TRBJ1-2 | TRBD1 | TRBV7-2 | many | TGTGCCAGCAGCTTAGTGTGGGGAACAGGGGCAGGCTACACCTTC | CASSLVWGTGAGYTF
TRBJ2-2 | - | TRBV28 | many | TGTGCCAGCAGCATGGGGGGTAACGCCGGGGAGCTGTTTTTT | CASSMGGNAGELFF
TRBJ1-1 | - | TRBV28 | many | TGTGCCAGCAGACGGGACACGAGACTGAACACTGAAGCTTTCTTT | CASRRDTRLNTEAFF
TRBJ2-6 | - | TRBV5-5 | many | TGTGCCAGCAGTCCCCTGGCCGGGGCCAACGTCCTGACTTTC | CASSPLAGANVLTF
TRBJ1-3 | - | TRBV29-1 | medium-sized | TGCAGCGTCAGGGTCTCTGGAAACACCATATATTTT | CSVRVSGNTIYF
TRBJ2-5 | - | TRBV12-3/TRBV12-4 | many | TGTGCCAGCAGTTTTTCAAGGAAAAGTCAAGAGACCCAGTACTTC | CASSFSRKSQETQYF
TRBJ1-1 | - | TRBV2 | many | TGTGCCAGCAGTGGCGTGGGAGCGGGGACTGAAGCTTTCTTT | CASSGVGAGTEAFF
TRBJ2-1 | TRBD2 | TRBV5-1 | many | TGCGCCAGCAGCTTGGCCGTAGCGGGGGGTTTCAATGAGCAGTTCTTC | CASSLAVAGGFNEQFF
TRBJ2-7 | TRBD1 | TRBV20-1 | many | TGCAGTGCCGAACGCCATTACAGGGGGACGAAGTACGAGCAGTACTTC | CSAERHYRGTKYEQYF
TRBJ2-1 | TRBD2 | TRBV11-3 | many | TGTGCCAGCACCCAACAAGTAGCGGGAGGGCCAAAAAATGAGCAGTTCTTC | CASTQQVAGGPKNEQFF
TRBJ2-3 | - | TRBV5-1 | once | TGCGCCAGCAGCTTGGTAGGACACCGAGTCACAGATACGCAGTATTTT | CASSLVGHRVTDTQYF
TRBJ1-5 | - | TRBV5-4 | few | TGTGCCAGCAGCCCGGGTCCCGGGACGGGGCCGCCCCAGCATTTT | CASSPGPGTGPPQHF
TRBJ1-4 | - | TRBV20-1 | few | TGCAGTGCGCTCGAGCTGGGACGGGAAAAACTGTTTTTT | CSALELGREKLFF
TRBJ1-2 | - | TRBV12-3/TRBV12-4 | many | TGTGCCAGCAGGGTAAACAGAGGGAGGGCTTATGGCTACACCTTC | CASRVNRGRAYGYTF
TRBJ2-7 | - | TRBV28 | - | TGTGCCATGGGCCCCGGGTCGTCCTACGAGCAGTACTTC | CAMGPGSSYEQYF
TRBJ2-5 | - | TRBV12-3/TRBV12-4 | few | TGTGCCAGCAGTTACACGGGGATCGAGACCCAGTACTTC | CASSYTGIETQYF
TRBJ2-5 | - | TRBV12-3/TRBV12-4 | - | TGTGCCAGCAGTTTATCCGAGGGGGAGACCCAGTACTTC | CASSLSEGETQYF
TRBJ1-4 | - | TRBV12-3/TRBV12-4 | many | TGTGCCAGCAGTCTCGGGACCTCTAGTTTCACTAATGAAAAACTGTTTTTT | CASSLGTSSFTNEKLFF
TRBJ2-7 | - | TRBV11-2 | many | TGTGCCAGCAGCCATCTCCAAGGCGAGCAGTACTTC | CASSHLQGEQYF
TRBJ1-1 | - | TRBV7-3 | many | TGTGCCAGCAGCCCCGGACACTCGAACACTGAAGCTTTCTTT | CASSPGHSNTEAFF
TRBJ1-2 | - | TRBV7-2 | few | TGTGCCAGCAGCTTAGTTTCGGGGAACTATGGCTACACCTTC | CASSLVSGNYGYTF
TRBJ1-4 | - | TRBV5-1 | many | TGCGCCAGCAGCTTGGATTCCCCAACTAATGAAAAACTGTTTTTT | CASSLDSPTNEKLFF